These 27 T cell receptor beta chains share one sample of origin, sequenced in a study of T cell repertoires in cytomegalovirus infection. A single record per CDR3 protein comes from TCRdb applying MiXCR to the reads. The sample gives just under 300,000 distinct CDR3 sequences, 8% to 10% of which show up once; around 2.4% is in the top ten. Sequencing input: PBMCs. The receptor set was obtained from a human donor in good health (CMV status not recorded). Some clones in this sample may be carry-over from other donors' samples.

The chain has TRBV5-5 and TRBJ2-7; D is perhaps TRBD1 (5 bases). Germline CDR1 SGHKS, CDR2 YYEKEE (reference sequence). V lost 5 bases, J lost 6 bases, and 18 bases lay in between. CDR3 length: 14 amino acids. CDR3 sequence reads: CASSYDRALSEQYF. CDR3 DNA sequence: TGTGCCAGCAGTTATGACAGAGCTCTTTCCGAGCAGTACTTC.

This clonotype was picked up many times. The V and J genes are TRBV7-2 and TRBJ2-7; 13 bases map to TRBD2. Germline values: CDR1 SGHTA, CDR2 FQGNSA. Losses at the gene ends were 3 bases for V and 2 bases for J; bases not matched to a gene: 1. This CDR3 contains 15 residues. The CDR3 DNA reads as TGTGCCAGCAGCTTCGGGACTAGCGGGACCTACGAGCAGTACGTC. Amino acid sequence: CASSFGTSGTYEQYV.

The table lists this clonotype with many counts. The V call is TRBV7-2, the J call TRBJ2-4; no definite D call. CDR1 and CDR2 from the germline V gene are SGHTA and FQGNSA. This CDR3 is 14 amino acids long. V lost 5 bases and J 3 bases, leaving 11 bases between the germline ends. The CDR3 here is CASSPPVNKNIQYF. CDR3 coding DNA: TGTGCCAGCAGCCCCCCAGTAAACAAAAACATTCAGTACTTC.

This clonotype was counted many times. The CDR3 loop is CSALGGGFEQYF. CDR3 in DNA: TGCAGTGCTCTCGGCGGGGGGTTCGAGCAGTACTTC. The J gene is TRBJ2-7, the V gene TRBV20-1, with 8 bases fitting TRBD2. Germline trimming cut 5 bases from V and 6 bases from J; bases unmatched to any gene: 6. Germline values: CDR1 DFQATT, CDR2 SNEGSKA (reference sequence). This CDR3 comprises 12 residues.

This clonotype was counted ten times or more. CDR3 DNA: TGCAGTGCCACCACATCGGACAGGGCTTACTCCTACGAGCAGTACTTC. Its translation: CSATTSDRAYSYEQYF. The chain couples TRBV20-1 to TRBJ2-7; 8 nucleotides agree with TRBD1. V lost 6 bases and J lost 0; bases outside the gene matches: 13. The CDR3 is 16 amino acids. CDR1 and CDR2 (germline): DFQATT, SNEGSKA (reference sequence).

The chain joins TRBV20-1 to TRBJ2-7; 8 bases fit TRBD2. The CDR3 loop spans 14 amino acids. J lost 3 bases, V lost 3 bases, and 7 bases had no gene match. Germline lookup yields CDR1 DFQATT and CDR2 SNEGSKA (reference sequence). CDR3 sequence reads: CSARIAGSGYEQYF. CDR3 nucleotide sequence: TGCAGTGCTAGGATAGCGGGGTCGGGCTACGAGCAGTACTTC.

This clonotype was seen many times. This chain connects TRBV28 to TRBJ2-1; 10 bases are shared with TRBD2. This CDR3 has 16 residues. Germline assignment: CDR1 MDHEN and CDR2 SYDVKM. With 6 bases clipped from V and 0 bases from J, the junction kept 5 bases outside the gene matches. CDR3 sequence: CASSSPSGSSYNEQFF. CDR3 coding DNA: TGTGCCAGCAGCAGCCCTAGCGGGAGCTCCTACAATGAGCAGTTCTTC.

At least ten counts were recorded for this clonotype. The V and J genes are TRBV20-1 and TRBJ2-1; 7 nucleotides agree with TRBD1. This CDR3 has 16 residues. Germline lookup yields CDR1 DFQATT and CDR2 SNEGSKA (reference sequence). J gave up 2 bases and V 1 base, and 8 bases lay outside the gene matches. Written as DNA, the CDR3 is TGCAGTGCTAGAGGGACACAGGGGTGGACCTACAATGAGCAGTTCTTC. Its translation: CSARGTQGWTYNEQFF.

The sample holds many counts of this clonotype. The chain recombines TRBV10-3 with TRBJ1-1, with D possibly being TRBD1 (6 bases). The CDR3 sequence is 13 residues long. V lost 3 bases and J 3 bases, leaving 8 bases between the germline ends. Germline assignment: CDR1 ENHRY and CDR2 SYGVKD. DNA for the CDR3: TGTGCCATCAGTGAATACAGGGACACTGAAGCTTTCTTT. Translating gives CAISEYRDTEAFF.

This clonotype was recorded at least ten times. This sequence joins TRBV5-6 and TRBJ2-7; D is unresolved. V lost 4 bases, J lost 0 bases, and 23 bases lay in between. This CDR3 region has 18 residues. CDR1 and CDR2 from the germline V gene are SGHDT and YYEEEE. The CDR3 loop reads CASSPGGPLDVSSYEQYF. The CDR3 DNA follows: TGTGCCAGCAGCCCTGGTGGGCCTCTCGACGTGAGCTCCTACGAGCAGTACTTC.

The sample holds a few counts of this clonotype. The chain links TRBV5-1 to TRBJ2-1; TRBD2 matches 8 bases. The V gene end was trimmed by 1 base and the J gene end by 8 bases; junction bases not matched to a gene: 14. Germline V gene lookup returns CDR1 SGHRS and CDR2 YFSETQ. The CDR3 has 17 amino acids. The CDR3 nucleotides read TGCGCCAGCAGCTTGTACTTGCGGGGGGCTGGATTGGATGAGCAGTTCTTC. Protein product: CASSLYLRGAGLDEQFF. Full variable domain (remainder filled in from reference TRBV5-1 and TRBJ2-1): KAGVTQTPRYLIKTRGQQVTLSCSPISGHRSVSWYQQTPGQGLQFLFEYFSETQRNKGNFPGRFSGRQFSNSRSEMNVSTLELGDSALYLCASSLYLRGAGLDEQFFGPGTRLTVL.

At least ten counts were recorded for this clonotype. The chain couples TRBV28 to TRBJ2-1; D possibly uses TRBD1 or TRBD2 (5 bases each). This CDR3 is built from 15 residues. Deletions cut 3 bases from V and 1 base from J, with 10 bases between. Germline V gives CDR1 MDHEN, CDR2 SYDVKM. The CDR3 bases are TGTGCCAGCAGTTTGGGGACGGTTTCCTACAATGAGCAGTTCTTC. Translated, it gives CASSLGTVSYNEQFF. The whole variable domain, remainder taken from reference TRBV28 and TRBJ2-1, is DVKVTQSSRYLVKRTGEKVFLECVQDMDHENMFWYRQDPGLGLRLIYFSYDVKMKEKGDIPEGYSVSREKKERFSLILESASTNQTSMYLCASSLGTVSYNEQFFGPGTRLTVL.

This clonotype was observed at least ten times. The CDR3 region has the DNA TGCAGTGCTAGGGCAGAAGAGACCCAGTACTTC. Translating it yields CSARAEETQYF. The rearrangement uses TRBV20-1 and TRBJ2-5; D is unresolved. The V end lost 3 bases, the J end lost 3 bases, and 5 bases lay between the germline ends. This CDR3 has 11 residues. Germline assignment: CDR1 DFQATT and CDR2 SNEGSKA (reference sequence).

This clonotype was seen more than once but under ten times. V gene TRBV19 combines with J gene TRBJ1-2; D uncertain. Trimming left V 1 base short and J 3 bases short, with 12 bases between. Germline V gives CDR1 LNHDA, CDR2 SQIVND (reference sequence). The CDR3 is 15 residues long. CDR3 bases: TGTGCCAGTAGTATAGGCGGAGGAGGAGACTATGGCTACACCTTC. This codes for CASSIGGGGDYGYTF. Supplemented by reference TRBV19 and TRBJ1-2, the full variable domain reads DGGITQSPKYLFRKEGQNVTLSCEQNLNHDAMYWYRQDPGQGLRLIYYSQIVNDFQKGDIAEGYSVSREKKESFPLTVTSAQKNPTAFYLCASSIGGGGDYGYTFGSGTRLTVV.

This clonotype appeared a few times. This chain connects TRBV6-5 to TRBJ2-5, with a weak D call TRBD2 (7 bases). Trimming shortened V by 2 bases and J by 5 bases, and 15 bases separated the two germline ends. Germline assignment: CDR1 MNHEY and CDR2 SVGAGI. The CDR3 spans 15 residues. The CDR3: CASSYGGAVRETQYF. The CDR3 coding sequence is TGTGCCAGCAGTTACGGGGGGGCAGTTAGGGAGACCCAGTACTTC.

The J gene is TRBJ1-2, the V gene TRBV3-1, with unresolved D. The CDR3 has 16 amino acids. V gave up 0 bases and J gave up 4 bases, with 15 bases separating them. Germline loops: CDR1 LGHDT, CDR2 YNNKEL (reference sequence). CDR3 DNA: TGTGCCAGCAGCCAAGATCGGTCCACTGGGGTCTATGGCTACACCTTC. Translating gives CASSQDRSTGVYGYTF.

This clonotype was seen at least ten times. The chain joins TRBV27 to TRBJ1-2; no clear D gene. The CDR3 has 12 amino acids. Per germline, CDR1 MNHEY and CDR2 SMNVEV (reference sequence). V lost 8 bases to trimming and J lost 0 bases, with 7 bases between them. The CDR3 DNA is TGTGCCAGCGGACGGACTAACTATGGCTACACCTTC. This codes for CASGRTNYGYTF.

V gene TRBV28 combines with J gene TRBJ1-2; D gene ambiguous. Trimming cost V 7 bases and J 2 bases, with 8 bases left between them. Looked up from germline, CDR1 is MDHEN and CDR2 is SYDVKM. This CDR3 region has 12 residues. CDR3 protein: CASTASNYGYTF. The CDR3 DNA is TGTGCCAGCACAGCCTCCAACTATGGCTACACCTTC.

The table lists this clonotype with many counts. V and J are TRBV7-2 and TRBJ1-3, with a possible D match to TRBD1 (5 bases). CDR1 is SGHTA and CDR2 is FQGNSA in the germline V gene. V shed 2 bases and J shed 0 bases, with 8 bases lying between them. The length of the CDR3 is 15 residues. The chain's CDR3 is CASSLTRDSGNTIYF. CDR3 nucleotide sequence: TGTGCCAGCAGCTTAACCAGGGACTCTGGAAACACCATATATTTT.

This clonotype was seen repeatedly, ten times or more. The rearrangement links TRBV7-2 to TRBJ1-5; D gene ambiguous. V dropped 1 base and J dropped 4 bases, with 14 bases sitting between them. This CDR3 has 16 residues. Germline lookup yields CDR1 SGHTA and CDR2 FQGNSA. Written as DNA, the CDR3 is TGTGCCAGCAGCTTAGTCGGGCCCAATGGAAATCAGCCCCAGCATTTT. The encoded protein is CASSLVGPNGNQPQHF.

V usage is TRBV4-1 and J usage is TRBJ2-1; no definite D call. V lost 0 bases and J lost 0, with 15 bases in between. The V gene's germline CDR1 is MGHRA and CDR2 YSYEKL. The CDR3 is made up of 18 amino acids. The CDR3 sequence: CASSQDSRPASSYNEQFF. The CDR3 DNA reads TGCGCCAGCAGCCAAGATAGTCGCCCCGCTAGCTCCTACAATGAGCAGTTCTTC.

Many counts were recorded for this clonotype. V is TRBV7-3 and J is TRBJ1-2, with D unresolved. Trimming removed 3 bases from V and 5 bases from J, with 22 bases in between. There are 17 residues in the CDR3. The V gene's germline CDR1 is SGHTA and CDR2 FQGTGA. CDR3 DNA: TGTGCCAGCAGCTTTTTCCACTCCCCAGAGAGGGATTATGGCTACACCTTC. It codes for CASSFFHSPERDYGYTF.

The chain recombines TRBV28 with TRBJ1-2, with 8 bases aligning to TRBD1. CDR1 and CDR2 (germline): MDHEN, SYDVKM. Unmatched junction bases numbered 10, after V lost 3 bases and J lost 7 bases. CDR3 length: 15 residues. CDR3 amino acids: CASSLGTGLKTGYTF. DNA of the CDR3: TGTGCCAGCAGTTTGGGGACAGGACTAAAAACTGGCTACACCTTC.

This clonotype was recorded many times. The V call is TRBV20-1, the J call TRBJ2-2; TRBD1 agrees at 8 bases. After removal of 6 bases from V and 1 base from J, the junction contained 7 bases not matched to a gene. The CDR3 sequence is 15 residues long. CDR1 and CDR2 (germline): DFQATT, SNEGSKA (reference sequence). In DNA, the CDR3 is TGCAGTGCGGAGACCGGGACAGGGAACACCGGGGAGCTGTTTTTT. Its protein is CSAETGTGNTGELFF.

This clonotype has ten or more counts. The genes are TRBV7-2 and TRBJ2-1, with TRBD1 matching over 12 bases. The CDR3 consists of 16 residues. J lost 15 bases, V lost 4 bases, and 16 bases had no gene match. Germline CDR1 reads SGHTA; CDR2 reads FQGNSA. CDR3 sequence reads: CASSSYAGTGGRGSFF. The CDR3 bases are TGTGCCAGCAGCTCCTATGCCGGGACAGGGGGCCGCGGGTCGTTCTTC. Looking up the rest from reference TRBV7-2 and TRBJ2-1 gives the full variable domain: GAGVSQSPSNKVTEKGKDVELRCDPISGHTALYWYRQSLGQGLEFLIYFQGNSAPDKSGLPSDRFSAERTGGSVSTLTIQRTQQEDSAVYLCASSSYAGTGGRGSFFGPGTRLTVL.

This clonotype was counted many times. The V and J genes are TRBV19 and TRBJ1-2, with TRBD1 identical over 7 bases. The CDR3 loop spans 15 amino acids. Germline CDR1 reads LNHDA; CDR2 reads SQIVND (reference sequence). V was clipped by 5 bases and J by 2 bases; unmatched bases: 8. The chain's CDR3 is CASSESEQGNYGYTF. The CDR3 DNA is TGTGCCAGTAGTGAATCCGAACAGGGGAACTATGGCTACACCTTC. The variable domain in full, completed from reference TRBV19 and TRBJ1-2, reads DGGITQSPKYLFRKEGQNVTLSCEQNLNHDAMYWYRQDPGQGLRLIYYSQIVNDFQKGDIAEGYSVSREKKESFPLTVTSAQKNPTAFYLCASSESEQGNYGYTFGSGTRLTVV.

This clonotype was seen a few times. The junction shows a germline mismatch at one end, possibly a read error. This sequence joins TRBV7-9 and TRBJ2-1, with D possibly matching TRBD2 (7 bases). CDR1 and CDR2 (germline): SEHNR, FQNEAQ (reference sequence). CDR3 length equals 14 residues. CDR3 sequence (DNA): TGTGCCACCAGCCGGGGAGGGGGTGTCAATGAGCAGTTCTTC. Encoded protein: CATSRGGGVNEQFF.